Below, 28 T cell receptor beta chains from the same sample are listed, as sequenced in a study of blood T cell repertoires in COVID-19. Measured with immunoSEQ multiplex PCR; TCRdb has only the in-frame clones, and not every one. The data contain 80,000 to 95,000 clones, about 90% of them singletons. Sequencing was performed on peripheral blood. Every receptor here comes from a human donor in a cohort sampled during active COVID-19.

This chain links TRBV7-9 with TRBJ2-5; 13 bases align to TRBD2. This CDR3 has 15 residues. V was clipped by 3 bases and J by 5 bases; unmatched bases: 3. Germline V CDR1 and CDR2: SEHNR, FQNEAQ (reference sequence). CDR3 sequence (DNA): TGTGCCAGCAGCTTCGGGACTAGCGGGGCGGAGACCCAGTACTTC. The encoded protein is CASSFGTSGAETQYF.

V is TRBV10-3 and J is TRBJ2-3; D uncertain. Deletions cut 2 bases from V and 6 bases from J, with 9 bases between. CDR1 is ENHRY and CDR2 is SYGVKD in the germline V gene. The CDR3 runs 13 residues. Here the CDR3 reads CAISEGPRDTQYF. In DNA, the CDR3 is TGTGCCATCAGTGAGGGGCCTCGCGATACGCAGTATTTT.

V is TRBV5-1 and J is TRBJ2-5; a possible D gene is TRBD2 (6 bases). Deletions cut 4 bases from V and 5 bases from J, with 18 bases between. This CDR3 contains 15 residues. CDR1 SGHRS and CDR2 YFSETQ come from the germline V gene. CDR3 sequence: CASSRGAAGRETQYF. Written as DNA, the CDR3 is TGCGCCAGCAGCCGAGGCGCGGCAGGGAGGGAGACCCAGTACTTC.

J is TRBJ2-7 and V is TRBV7-2; D is perhaps TRBD2 (7 bases). V was trimmed by 4 bases and J by 0 bases, leaving 19 bases between them. Germline V lookup: CDR1 SGHTA, CDR2 FQGNSA. The CDR3 has 17 residues. The CDR3 region is CASSSRRGQGSSYEQYF. In DNA, the CDR3 is TGTGCCAGCAGCTCCAGGCGGGGGCAGGGAAGCTCCTACGAGCAGTACTTC.

This sequence joins TRBV3-1 (or the pseudogene TRBV3-2) and TRBJ2-2; TRBD1 might be the D (6 bases). V lost 1 base, J lost 0 bases, and 12 bases lay in between. CDR1 is LGHDT and CDR2 is YNNKEL in the germline V gene (reference sequence). CDR3 length: 17 residues. The CDR3 is CASSQAWDNPNTGELFF. Written as DNA, the CDR3 is TGTGCCAGCAGCCAAGCCTGGGACAATCCGAACACCGGGGAGCTGTTTTTT.

This clone was observed a few times. This chain joins TRBV20-1 and TRBJ2-2; perhaps TRBD2 as D (5 bases). Trimming took 3 bases from V and 5 from J, leaving 7 bases between them. The CDR3 is 12 amino acids. The germline CDR1 and CDR2 sequences are DFQATT and SNEGSKA (reference sequence). This chain's CDR3 is CSASRETGELFF. The DNA for the CDR3 is TGCAGTGCTAGTCGGGAAACCGGGGAGCTGTTTTTT.

This clone showed up just once. This chain joins TRBV4-1 and TRBJ2-3; 10 positions agree with TRBD2. V lost 3 bases to trimming and J lost 3 bases; unmatched junction nucleotides: 9. Per the germline V gene, CDR1 is MGHRA and CDR2 is YSYEKL. This CDR3 contains 17 residues. CDR3 loop: CASSHTGAGGDTDTQYF. The CDR3 DNA follows: TGCGCCAGCAGCCATACTGGAGCGGGGGGGGATACAGATACGCAGTATTTT.

This sequence joins TRBV5-1 and TRBJ2-1, with 8 nucleotides matching TRBD1. This CDR3 spans 17 amino acids. Germline V gene data show CDR1 as SGHRS and CDR2 as YFSETQ. The V gene end was trimmed by 2 bases and the J gene end by 9 bases; junction bases not matched to a gene: 16. DNA for the CDR3: TGCGCCAGCAGCTTATGGGGGGCTCGACAGGGACAGGTTGAGCAGTTCTTC. This translates into CASSLWGARQGQVEQFF.

At least ten counts were recorded for this clone. This chain uses TRBV27 with TRBJ2-7; D remains unclear. Trimming pared 3 bases from V and 2 bases from J, leaving 11 bases between. The germline gives CDR1 MNHEY, CDR2 SMNVEV (reference sequence). The CDR3 consists of 14 residues. The CDR3 sequence: CASSFGGGTYEQYF. CDR3 in DNA: TGTGCCAGCAGTTTCGGCGGTGGAACCTACGAGCAGTACTTC.

The chain employs TRBV7-2 and TRBJ1-1, with 8 bases lining up with TRBD1. Germline CDR1 and CDR2: SGHTA and FQGNSA. This CDR3 region has 14 residues. Unmatched junction bases numbered 3, after V lost 3 bases and J lost 3 bases. The CDR3 spells CASSLRRGHTEAFF. The CDR3, as DNA: TGTGCCAGCAGCTTGCGCAGGGGGCACACTGAAGCTTTCTTT.

The V gene is TRBV7-9, the J gene TRBJ2-3; 10 bases line up with TRBD2. Per the germline V gene, CDR1 is SEHNR and CDR2 is FQNEAQ (reference sequence). The CDR3 totals 18 residues. Trimming cost V 3 bases and J 2 bases; bases outside gene matches: 11. CDR3 nucleotides: TGTGCCAGCAGCTTTTCTAGCGGGGGAACCCCCATCACAGATACGCAGTATTTT. Protein: CASSFSSGGTPITDTQYF. Full variable domain (missing parts from reference TRBV7-9 and TRBJ2-3): DTGVSQNPRHKITKRGQNVTFRCDPISEHNRLYWYRQTLGQGPEFLTYFQNEAQLEKSRLLSDRFSAERPKGSFSTLEIQRTEQGDSAMYLCASSFSSGGTPITDTQYFGPGTRLTVL.

The chain carries TRBV7-9 and TRBJ2-7; TRBD2 agrees at 9 bases. V shed 5 bases and J 0 bases; nucleotides not matched to a gene: 8. This CDR3 spans 16 amino acids. In germline, CDR1 is SEHNR, CDR2 FQNEAQ (reference sequence). CDR3: CASSIDLAGISYEQYF. CDR3 bases: TGTGCCAGCAGCATAGACCTAGCGGGGATCTCCTACGAGCAGTACTTC.

The table lists this clone with a few counts. V is TRBV5-4 and J is TRBJ1-3; 10 bases line up with TRBD1. The germline V gene has CDR1 SGHNT and CDR2 YYREEE (reference sequence). There are 14 residues in the CDR3. V gave up 5 bases and J gave up 3 bases; unmatched junction bases: 2. For the CDR3, the DNA is TGTGCCAGCAGACGGGACAGGGGTGGAAACACCATATATTTT. Its translation is CASRRDRGGNTIYF.

Here the CDR3 DNA reads TGTGCCAGCAGCTTAGTCCCTAACGCAGGCGAGCAGTACTTC. Translating it yields CASSLVPNAGEQYF. The J gene is TRBJ2-7, the V gene TRBV7-2; D not resolved. The CDR3 spans 14 residues. The V and J ends lost 1 base and 6 bases respectively, with 13 bases between them. Germline V gene data show CDR1 as SGHTA and CDR2 as FQGNSA.

The V call is TRBV4-2, the J call TRBJ2-7; 7 nucleotides align to TRBD1. V shed 8 bases, J shed 3 bases, and the junction held 4 bases outside the gene matches. The CDR3 totals 12 residues. Germline assignment: CDR1 LGHNA and CDR2 YNFKEQ. This chain's CDR3 is CASGTVGYEQYF. The CDR3, as DNA: TGTGCCAGCGGGACAGTAGGCTACGAGCAGTACTTC.

The chain combines TRBV9 with TRBJ1-6, with D perhaps matching TRBD1 (5 bases). Germline CDR1 reads SGDLS; CDR2 reads YYNGEE. This CDR3 is built from 15 residues. V shed 0 bases and J shed 9 bases, with 13 bases lying between them. CDR3 residues: CASSVDAGRLSPLHF. The CDR3 coding sequence is TGTGCCAGCAGCGTAGACGCAGGGCGCCTTTCACCCCTCCACTTT.

This chain connects TRBV30 to TRBJ2-7; maybe TRBD1 (7 bases). The CDR3 extends over 14 amino acids. The V end lost 0 bases, the J end lost 0 bases, and 9 bases lay between the germline ends. Germline CDR1 is GTSNPN and CDR2 is SVGIG (reference sequence). CDR3 nucleotide sequence: TGTGCCTGGAGTGTGCAGGGGGGCTCCTACGAGCAGTACTTC. Encoded protein: CAWSVQGGSYEQYF.

The chain has TRBV7-3 and TRBJ2-6, with a weak D call TRBD2 (6 bases). V lost 5 bases and J lost 2, with 10 bases in between. The germline gives CDR1 SGHTA, CDR2 FQGTGA. The CDR3 spans 15 residues. The CDR3 bases are TGTGCCAGCAGCCAAAGACTAGCTGGGGCCAACGTCCTGACTTTC. Translating gives CASSQRLAGANVLTF.

The rearrangement links TRBV30 to TRBJ2-7; D is ambiguous. Germline assignment: CDR1 GTSNPN and CDR2 SVGIG (reference sequence). There are 12 residues in the CDR3. V shed 0 bases and J shed 4 bases, with 7 bases lying between them. CDR3 region: CAWSVSGYEQYF. CDR3 nucleotides: TGTGCCTGGAGTGTGTCGGGTTACGAGCAGTACTTC. The whole variable domain, remainder taken from reference TRBV30 and TRBJ2-7, is SQTIHQWPATLVQPVGSPLSLECTVEGTSNPNLYWYRQAAGRGLQLLFYSVGIGQISSEVPQNLSASRPQDRQFILSSKKLLLSDSGFYLCAWSVSGYEQYFGPGTRLTVT.

The V gene is TRBV6-5, the J gene TRBJ1-2; tentative D call: TRBD1 (5 bases). The CDR3 spans 14 residues. Trimming left V 6 bases short and J 7 bases short, with 18 bases between. Germline V gives CDR1 MNHEY, CDR2 SVGAGI. The CDR3 bases are TGTGCCAGCAGGTATACGATAGGGGCGTCTGGCTACACCTTC. Protein product: CASRYTIGASGYTF.

The V call is TRBV5-4, the J call TRBJ1-2; D is ambiguous. Germline lookup yields CDR1 SGHNT and CDR2 YYREEE (reference sequence). CDR3 size: 14 residues. Between the trimmed V and J ends, which lost 4 bases and 2 bases, there was a span of 12 bases. The CDR3 reads CASSLVGVNYGYTF. CDR3 sequence (DNA): TGTGCCAGCAGCCTCGTGGGAGTAAACTATGGCTACACCTTC.

The CDR3 DNA is TGTGCCAGCAGCAGCGCGACAGAAGCCATAATCAATGAGCAGTTCTTC. Translation gives CASSSATEAIINEQFF. The chain uses TRBV5-4 and TRBJ2-1, with a weak D call TRBD1 (5 bases). Germline CDR1 and CDR2: SGHNT and YYREEE (reference sequence). This CDR3 is built from 16 residues. Trimming left V 4 bases short and J 6 bases short, with 20 bases between.

The rearrangement uses TRBV30 and TRBJ1-5; maybe TRBD1 (5 bases). The CDR3 has 14 residues. V lost 0 bases and J lost 10, with 16 bases in between. Germline V lookup: CDR1 GTSNPN, CDR2 SVGIG (reference sequence). The DNA for the CDR3 is TGTGCCTGGAGTGTAGGGGCAGGGAAAGGACCCCAGCATTTT. Its protein is CAWSVGAGKGPQHF. The variable domain in full, with the rest retrieved from reference TRBV30 and TRBJ1-5, is SQTIHQWPATLVQPVGSPLSLECTVEGTSNPNLYWYRQAAGRGLQLLFYSVGIGQISSEVPQNLSASRPQDRQFILSSKKLLLSDSGFYLCAWSVGAGKGPQHFGDGTRLSIL.

The count of this clone is one. The rearrangement joins TRBV28 to TRBJ1-3; D gene unclear. This CDR3 comprises 13 residues. Germline V gives CDR1 MDHEN, CDR2 SYDVKM. V dropped 8 bases and J dropped 6 bases, with 14 bases sitting between them. CDR3 in DNA: TGTGCCAGCGGGATCGGGGTTACAAACACCATATATTTT. This encodes CASGIGVTNTIYF.

The chain recombines TRBV4-3 with TRBJ2-2; 8 bases fit TRBD1. Germline values: CDR1 LGHNA, CDR2 YSLEER. The CDR3 consists of 15 residues. Unmatched junction bases numbered 3, after V lost 0 bases and J lost 6 bases. The CDR3 sequence is CASSQDNRGAGELFF. In DNA, the CDR3 is TGCGCCAGCAGCCAAGATAACAGGGGGGCCGGGGAGCTGTTTTTT.

V is TRBV9 and J is TRBJ2-5; D might be TRBD1 (6 bases). The V gene's germline CDR1 is SGDLS and CDR2 YYNGEE. The CDR3 has 12 amino acids. Trimming removed 7 bases at V and 2 bases at J, with 9 bases between. Here the CDR3 reads CASGTGQETQYF. The CDR3 region has the DNA TGTGCCAGCGGCACAGGGCAAGAGACCCAGTACTTC. Complete variable domain (other parts from reference TRBV9 and TRBJ2-5): DSGVTQTPKHLITATGQRVTLRCSPRSGDLSVYWYQQSLDQGLQFLIQYYNGEERAKGNILERFSAQQFPDLHSELNLSSLELGDSALYFCASGTGQETQYFGPGTRLLVL.

This clone turned up a few times. The rearrangement uses TRBV5-1 and TRBJ1-1; D might be TRBD1 (5 bases). Germline CDR1 is SGHRS and CDR2 is YFSETQ. Trimming shortened V by 4 bases and J by 1 base, and 11 bases separated the two germline ends. The CDR3 is made up of 14 amino acids. Here the CDR3 reads CASSENQGNTEAFF. CDR3 nucleotide sequence: TGCGCCAGCAGCGAGAACCAGGGGAACACTGAAGCTTTCTTT.

The rearrangement links TRBV30 to TRBJ2-4; the match to TRBD2 covers 7 bases. Germline CDR1 is GTSNPN and CDR2 is SVGIG (reference sequence). The CDR3 has 14 amino acids. The CDR3 nucleotides read TGTGCTCTGGTGGGGGGGATAGCCAAAAACATTCAGTACTTC. This codes for CALVGGIAKNIQYF.